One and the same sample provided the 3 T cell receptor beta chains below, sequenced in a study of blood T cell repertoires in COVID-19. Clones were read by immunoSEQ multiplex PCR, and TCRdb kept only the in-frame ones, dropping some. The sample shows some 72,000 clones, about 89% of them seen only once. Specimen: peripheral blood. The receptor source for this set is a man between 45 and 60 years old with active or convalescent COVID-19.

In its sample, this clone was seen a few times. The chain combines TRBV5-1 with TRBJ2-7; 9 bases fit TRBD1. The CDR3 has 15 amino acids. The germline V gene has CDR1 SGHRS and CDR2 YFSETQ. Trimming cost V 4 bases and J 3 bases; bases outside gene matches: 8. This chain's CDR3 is CASSTGTGIFYEQYF. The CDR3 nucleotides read TGCGCCAGCAGCACCGGGACAGGGATTTTCTACGAGCAGTACTTC. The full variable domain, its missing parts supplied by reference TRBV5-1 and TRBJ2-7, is KAGVTQTPRYLIKTRGQQVTLSCSPISGHRSVSWYQQTPGQGLQFLFEYFSETQRNKGNFPGRFSGRQFSNSRSEMNVSTLELGDSALYLCASSTGTGIFYEQYFGPGTRLTVT.

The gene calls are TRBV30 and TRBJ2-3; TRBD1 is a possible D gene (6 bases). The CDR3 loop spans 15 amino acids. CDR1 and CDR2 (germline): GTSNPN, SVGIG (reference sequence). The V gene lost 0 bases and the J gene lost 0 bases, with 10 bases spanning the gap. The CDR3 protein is CAWSVKDSSTDTQYF. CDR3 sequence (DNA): TGTGCCTGGAGTGTAAAGGACAGTAGCACAGATACGCAGTATTTT.

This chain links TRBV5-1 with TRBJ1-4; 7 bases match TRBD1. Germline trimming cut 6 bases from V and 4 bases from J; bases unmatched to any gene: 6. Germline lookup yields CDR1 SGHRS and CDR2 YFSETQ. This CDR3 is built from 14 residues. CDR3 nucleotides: TGCGCCAGCACCGGGACAGAGAGTAATGAAAAACTGTTTTTT. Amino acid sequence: CASTGTESNEKLFF. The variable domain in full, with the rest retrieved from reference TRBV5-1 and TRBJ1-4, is KAGVTQTPRYLIKTRGQQVTLSCSPISGHRSVSWYQQTPGQGLQFLFEYFSETQRNKGNFPGRFSGRQFSNSRSEMNVSTLELGDSALYLCASTGTESNEKLFFGSGTQLSVL.